A single sample gave rise to the 21 T cell receptor beta chains below, sequenced in a study of control samples from healthy donors and cancer patients. Profiling relied on immunoSEQ multiplex PCR, and the TCRdb table lists in-frame clones only, not all of them. The table has 400,000 to 500,000 clones, 80% to 95% seen once. What was sequenced was PBMCs. The source is a man aged 40-49 years with head and neck cancer.

This clone was counted between two and nine times. The chain uses TRBV4-2 and TRBJ2-7; 10 positions agree with TRBD1. Germline CDR1 and CDR2: LGHNA and YNFKEQ. Losses at the gene ends were 4 bases for V and 5 bases for J; bases not matched to a gene: 8. The CDR3 covers 15 residues. CDR3 amino acids: CASSPTDRGLDEQYF. CDR3 DNA sequence: TGTGCCAGCAGCCCCACTGACAGGGGGCTTGACGAGCAGTACTTC.

On this clone: The sample holds other DNA sequences that translate to the same CDR3. This chain links TRBV6-5 with TRBJ2-5; D unclear. V was trimmed by 6 bases and J by 2 bases, leaving 10 bases between them. CDR3 length: 13 amino acids. CDR1 and CDR2 from the germline V gene are MNHEY and SVGAGI. CDR3 nucleotides: TGTGCCAGCAGCCTACTCTTTCAAGAGACCCAGTACTTC. Protein product: CASSLLFQETQYF.

The chain couples TRBV18 to TRBJ2-7, with D possibly being TRBD1 (6 bases). The CDR3 sequence is 13 residues long. V gave up 6 bases and J gave up 0 bases, with 9 bases separating them. Germline loops: CDR1 KGHSH, CDR2 LQKENI. This CDR3 is CASSADSSYEQYF. The CDR3 coding sequence is TGTGCCAGCTCCGCGGACAGCTCCTACGAGCAGTACTTC.

The chain is built from TRBV28 and TRBJ1-5, with D hard to call. The CDR3 is made up of 15 amino acids. The germline gives CDR1 MDHEN, CDR2 SYDVKM. The ends were cut back, 7 bases at V and 0 bases at J, with 13 bases in the middle. The DNA of the CDR3 is TGTGCCAGCACCAAAGGCGAGTATAGCAATCAGCCCCAGCATTTT. The encoded protein is CASTKGEYSNQPQHF.

This chain connects TRBV28 to TRBJ2-7, with D maybe TRBD1 (5 bases). The germline V gene encodes CDR1 MDHEN and CDR2 SYDVKM. This CDR3 has 12 amino acids. Trimming cost V 5 bases and J 6 bases, with 11 bases left between them. The CDR3 DNA reads TGTGCCAGCAGTATCCAGGGTCGCGAGCAGTACTTC. Translating gives CASSIQGREQYF.

The chain combines TRBV28 with TRBJ2-1; 7 bases agree with TRBD1. The junction had 7 bases not matched to a gene; V was cut back by 4 bases and J by 7 bases. This CDR3 has 14 residues. Germline CDR1 is MDHEN and CDR2 is SYDVKM. In DNA, the CDR3 is TGTGCCAGCAGTTACCCGGGGACAGCTAATGAGCAGTTCTTC. It encodes CASSYPGTANEQFF.

The CDR3 DNA reads as TGCGCCAGCAGCCAAGTTCGGGGGGCACTTAGCTCCTACGAGCAGTACTTC. Its translation: CASSQVRGALSSYEQYF. The chain links TRBV4-1 to TRBJ2-7; possible D gene TRBD2, 7 bases. V lost 1 base, J lost 0 bases, and 16 bases lay in between. The germline V gene encodes CDR1 MGHRA and CDR2 YSYEKL. This CDR3 spans 17 amino acids.

The CDR3 nucleotides are TGCGCCAGCAGCCAAGCCCACGGACAGGGTCACGAGCAGTACTTC. Its protein is CASSQAHGQGHEQYF. The J gene is TRBJ2-7, the V gene TRBV4-3; 8 bases match TRBD1. V lost 1 base to trimming and J lost 5 bases; unmatched junction nucleotides: 7. This CDR3 is 15 amino acids long. Per germline, CDR1 LGHNA and CDR2 YSLEER.

The rearrangement links TRBV7-9 to TRBJ1-1, with 7 bases fitting TRBD1. Germline V gene lookup returns CDR1 SEHNR and CDR2 FQNEAQ (reference sequence). The length of the CDR3 is 12 residues. Germline trimming cut 5 bases from V and 8 bases from J; bases unmatched to any gene: 5. The CDR3 is CASSRGDSEAFF. The CDR3 nucleotides are TGTGCCAGCAGCCGAGGGGACAGCGAAGCTTTCTTT.

This rearrangement joins TRBV28 to TRBJ2-5; possibly TRBD1 or TRBD2 for D (6 bases each). CDR1 MDHEN and CDR2 SYDVKM come from the germline V gene. CDR3 size: 17 residues. V was pared by 2 bases and J by 2 bases, with 18 bases between. The CDR3 sequence: CASSLPTHGGGQETQYF. The CDR3 bases are TGTGCCAGCAGTTTACCCACCCACGGGGGCGGACAAGAGACCCAGTACTTC.

On this clone itself: The same CDR3 arises from other DNA sequences in this sample as well. The J gene is TRBJ1-5, the V gene TRBV2; D gene uncertain. The V gene's germline CDR1 is SNHLY and CDR2 FYNNEI. The CDR3 runs 14 residues. Trimming took 3 bases from V and 4 from J, leaving 10 bases between them. DNA for the CDR3: TGTGCCAGCAGTGAGGGCAGGAGTAATCAGCCCCAGCATTTT. It codes for CASSEGRSNQPQHF.

The chain links TRBV19 to TRBJ1-2; D gene unclear. Between the trimmed V and J ends, which lost 2 bases and 3 bases, there was a span of 19 bases. The CDR3 contains 17 residues. Germline V gene sequence: CDR1 LNHDA, CDR2 SQIVND (reference sequence). CDR3 loop: CASSILVQVAQDYGYTF. In nucleotides, the CDR3 is TGTGCCAGTAGTATATTAGTCCAGGTGGCCCAGGACTATGGCTACACCTTC.

The V call is TRBV18, the J call TRBJ2-5, with D uncertain. The CDR3 is 16 amino acids. The germline V and J ends were trimmed by 2 bases and 4 bases, with 17 bases remaining between them. From germline, CDR1 is KGHSH and CDR2 LQKENI. CDR3 sequence: CASSPVLATGRETQYF. CDR3 bases: TGTGCCAGCTCACCAGTCCTGGCTACGGGCAGAGAGACCCAGTACTTC. Full variable domain (remainder filled in from reference TRBV18 and TRBJ2-5): NAGVMQNPRHLVRRRGQEARLRCSPMKGHSHVYWYRQLPEEGLKFMVYLQKENIIDESGMPKERFSAEFPKEGPSILRIQQVVRGDSAAYFCASSPVLATGRETQYFGPGTRLLVL.

The chain is built from TRBV10-3 and TRBJ1-6; maybe TRBD1 (5 bases). The CDR3 loop spans 16 amino acids. CDR1 and CDR2 from the germline V gene are ENHRY and SYGVKD. The germline V and J ends were trimmed by 5 bases and 3 bases, with 14 bases remaining between them. In DNA form, the CDR3 reads TGTGCCATCAGTCGGGACTCCAGTGACTATAATTCACCCCTCCACTTT. Its translation is CAISRDSSDYNSPLHF.

The chain couples TRBV6-5 to TRBJ2-5; 7 positions match TRBD1. V gave up 2 bases and J gave up 4 bases; unmatched junction bases: 4. This CDR3 contains 14 residues. Germline CDR1 MNHEY, CDR2 SVGAGI. This CDR3 reads CASSYPDRRETQYF. CDR3 nucleotide sequence: TGTGCCAGCAGTTACCCGGACAGGAGAGAGACCCAGTACTTC.

This sequence joins TRBV28 and TRBJ1-2; D remains ambiguous. V shed 3 bases and J shed 2 bases, with 13 bases lying between them. Germline CDR1 reads MDHEN; CDR2 reads SYDVKM. The length of the CDR3 is 15 residues. The CDR3 spells CASSLVVAANYGYTF. The CDR3 DNA follows: TGTGCCAGCAGTTTGGTCGTGGCAGCAAACTATGGCTACACCTTC.

The J gene is TRBJ2-2, the V gene TRBV24-1, with no clear D. This CDR3 contains 12 residues. V dropped 4 bases and J dropped 6 bases, with 5 bases sitting between them. Germline CDR1 reads KGHDR; CDR2 reads SFDVKD. The CDR3 region is CATSERAGELFF. In DNA form, the CDR3 reads TGTGCCACCAGTGAAAGGGCCGGGGAGCTGTTTTTT.

The V and J genes are TRBV11-2 and TRBJ1-1; D is possibly TRBD1 (5 bases). Germline V lookup: CDR1 SGHAT, CDR2 FQNNGV. CDR3 length: 11 amino acids. The V gene lost 5 bases and the J gene lost 7 bases, with 8 bases spanning the gap. CDR3 amino acids: CASSAGGEAFF. DNA for the CDR3: TGTGCCAGCAGCGCGGGGGGTGAAGCTTTCTTT.

The genes are TRBV2 and TRBJ1-1; unclear D gene. The CDR3 loop spans 16 amino acids. Trimming removed 5 bases at V and 3 bases at J, with 19 bases between. The V gene's germline CDR1 is SNHLY and CDR2 FYNNEI. In nucleotides, the CDR3 is TGTGCCAGCAGTACCGCTGAATTGACTTTGGACACTGAAGCTTTCTTT. Its protein product is CASSTAELTLDTEAFF.

This clone was detected only once. The J gene is TRBJ2-1, the V gene TRBV3-1 (or the pseudogene TRBV3-2); 10 nucleotides line up with TRBD2. Germline CDR1 reads LGHDT; CDR2 reads YNNKEL (reference sequence). After removal of 4 bases from V and 9 bases from J, the junction contained 9 bases not matched to a gene. The CDR3 covers 15 residues. Here the CDR3 DNA reads TGTGCCAGCAGCCTCGGCCTAGCGGGGGTTGGTGAGCAGTTCTTC. Translated, it gives CASSLGLAGVGEQFF.

CDR3 DNA: TGTGCCAGCAGCTTTACAGGGGCGCAGGACACCGGGGAGCTGTTTTTT. This codes for CASSFTGAQDTGELFF. The chain links TRBV11-2 to TRBJ2-2; 7 bases fit TRBD1. The CDR3 is 16 amino acids. V trimming: 3 bases; J trimming: 3 bases; junction bases outside the gene matches: 7. The germline V gene has CDR1 SGHAT and CDR2 FQNNGV. The variable domain in full, completed from reference TRBV11-2 and TRBJ2-2, reads EAGVAQSPRYKIIEKRQSVAFWCNPISGHATLYWYQQILGQGPKLLIQFQNNGVVDDSQLPKDRFSAERLKGVDSTLKIQPAKLEDSAVYLCASSFTGAQDTGELFFGEGSRLTVL.